The 20 T cell receptor beta chains reported below all come from one sample, sequenced in a study of T cell repertoires in cytomegalovirus infection. MiXCR, run by TCRdb on the reads, gives a single entry per CDR3 protein. The sample shows roughly 320,000 distinct CDR3 sequences, about 9.2% of them seen only once. The sample taken for sequencing was PBMCs. These receptors all stem from a human donor in good health (CMV status not recorded). Some clones in this sample may be carry-over from other donors' samples.

This clonotype showed up many times. The chain combines TRBV6-2 or TRBV6-3 with TRBJ2-5; D is ambiguous. CDR3 size: 12 residues. The V and J ends lost 6 bases and 2 bases respectively, with 7 bases between them. Germline-derived CDR1 and CDR2 are MNHEY and SVGEGT. The CDR3 loop is CASRDLQETQYF. DNA of the CDR3: TGTGCCAGCAGGGACCTTCAAGAGACCCAGTACTTC.

The rearrangement links TRBV7-9 to TRBJ1-1; possibly TRBD1 for D (6 bases). CDR3 size: 14 residues. CDR1 and CDR2 from the germline V gene are SEHNR and FQNEAQ (reference sequence). Trimming took off 5 bases at V and 1 base at J, with 11 bases between the two ends. The DNA of the CDR3 is TGTGCCAGCAGCGGGAGGACAGCGAACACTGAAGCTTTCTTT. Translating gives CASSGRTANTEAFF.

This clonotype was seen a handful of times. Written as DNA, the CDR3 is TGTGCCACCAGGGAGGGACAGGGGAATGGCTACACCTTC. It translates to CATREGQGNGYTF. The chain combines TRBV11-3 with TRBJ1-2; 10 bases are shared with TRBD1. With 10 bases clipped from V and 6 bases from J, the junction kept 8 bases outside the gene matches. CDR1 and CDR2 from the germline V gene are SGHNT and YENEEA. The CDR3 loop spans 13 amino acids.

A few counts support this clonotype. The V call is TRBV7-3, the J call TRBJ2-5; maybe TRBD2 (5 bases). Trimming shortened V by 5 bases and J by 3 bases, and 10 bases separated the two germline ends. The CDR3 length is 13 residues. CDR1 and CDR2 from the germline V gene are SGHTA and FQGTGA. The CDR3 bases are TGTGCCAGCAGCCAGAGGGCGAAAGAGACCCAGTACTTC. This gives the protein CASSQRAKETQYF. The whole variable domain, filled in from reference TRBV7-3 and TRBJ2-5, reads GAGVSQTPSNKVTEKGKYVELRCDPISGHTALYWYRQSLGQGPEFLIYFQGTGAADDSGLPNDRFFAVRPEGSVSTLKIQRTERGDSAVYLCASSQRAKETQYFGPGTRLLVL.

This clonotype turned up a few times. The V gene is TRBV6-5, the J gene TRBJ2-3; the match to TRBD2 covers 10 bases. In germline, CDR1 is MNHEY, CDR2 SVGAGI. Trimming cost V 6 bases and J 0 bases; bases outside gene matches: 3. The CDR3 is made up of 15 amino acids. The CDR3 protein is CASRTSGPSTDTQYF. The CDR3, as DNA: TGTGCCAGCAGGACTAGCGGGCCCAGCACAGATACGCAGTATTTT.

This clonotype was observed at least ten times. One end of the junction fails to match germline, which may point to a read error. This chain uses TRBV7-8 with TRBJ1-2; tentatively, D is TRBD1 (6 bases). CDR3 size: 14 residues. The germline V gene has CDR1 SGHVS and CDR2 FQNEAQ. Here the CDR3 DNA reads TGTGCCAGCAGCTTAGCGCCGCGGGGAGGGGGAGTCTCCTTC. Protein: CASSLAPRGGGVSF.

This sequence joins TRBV5-1 and TRBJ1-3; 7 bases map to TRBD1. The ends lost 0 bases at V and 0 bases at J; junction bases unmatched: 9. In germline, CDR1 is SGHRS, CDR2 YFSETQ. The CDR3 totals 18 residues. CDR3 residues: CASSLAGGVLGSGNTIYF. The CDR3 region has the DNA TGCGCCAGCAGCTTGGCAGGGGGAGTCCTGGGCTCTGGAAACACCATATATTTT.

The chain uses TRBV7-3 and TRBJ2-2; no reliable D call. With 1 base removed from V and 6 bases from J, the gap between germline ends came to 6 bases. Germline CDR1 SGHTA, CDR2 FQGTGA. CDR3 size: 13 residues. The CDR3 sequence: CASSLRVAGELFF. CDR3 nucleotides: TGTGCCAGCAGCTTAAGGGTCGCCGGGGAGCTGTTTTTT.

This clonotype was seen at least ten times. This chain connects TRBV7-2 to TRBJ1-1; D is perhaps TRBD1 (5 bases). The CDR3 loop spans 15 amino acids. Trimming removed 5 bases from V and 0 bases from J, with 13 bases in between. Germline CDR1 reads SGHTA; CDR2 reads FQGNSA. CDR3 amino acids: CASSQRGWMNTEAFF. The DNA for the CDR3 is TGTGCCAGCAGCCAGCGGGGGTGGATGAACACTGAAGCTTTCTTT.

The V gene is TRBV6-2 or TRBV6-3, the J gene TRBJ2-5, with a weak D call TRBD2 (6 bases). The CDR3 has 15 residues. CDR1 and CDR2 from the germline V gene are MNHEY and SVGEGT. Trimming took 7 bases from V and 4 from J, leaving 19 bases between them. The DNA of the CDR3 is TGTGCCAGCAACGGAGGGGAGCCTAGGCGAGAGACCCAGTACTTC. Protein product: CASNGGEPRRETQYF.

This clonotype was counted between two and nine times. The rearrangement links TRBV4-1 to TRBJ1-6; D is uncertain. Germline assignment: CDR1 MGHRA and CDR2 YSYEKL. CDR3 length: 13 amino acids. CDR3 sequence: CASRREYNSPLHF. CDR3 nucleotides: TGCGCTTCTCGTAGGGAGTATAATTCACCCCTCCACTTT.

This clonotype was observed at least ten times. This sequence joins TRBV6-6 and TRBJ2-7; TRBD2 matches at 11 bases. The V gene end was trimmed by 6 bases and the J gene end by 2 bases; junction bases not matched to a gene: 6. There are 15 residues in the CDR3. Germline assignment: CDR1 MNHNY and CDR2 SVGAGI (reference sequence). The DNA of the CDR3 is TGTGCCAGCAGGGGAACTAGCGGGGGAGCCTACGAGCAGTACGTC. It specifies CASRGTSGGAYEQYV.

At least ten counts were recorded for this clonotype. V and J are TRBV7-2 and TRBJ2-4; 10 nucleotides line up with TRBD2. CDR1 and CDR2 (germline): SGHTA, FQGNSA. The CDR3 contains 16 residues. V shed 0 bases, J shed 8 bases, and the junction held 7 bases outside the gene matches. The CDR3 DNA reads as TGTGCCAGCAGCTTAGCGCAAAGCGGGGGGGGCGACATTCAGTACTTC. Its protein product is CASSLAQSGGGDIQYF.

This clonotype appeared many times. The chain couples TRBV7-9 to TRBJ2-3, with D possibly TRBD1 on 6 matching bases. The length of the CDR3 is 14 residues. Germline CDR1 is SEHNR and CDR2 is FQNEAQ (reference sequence). V was clipped by 1 base and J by 2 bases, with 7 bases between them. The CDR3: CASSLGDNTDTQYF. DNA of the CDR3: TGTGCCAGCAGCTTAGGGGACAACACAGATACGCAGTATTTT.

This clonotype came up many times. V and J are TRBV7-2 and TRBJ1-3, with D unclear. The CDR3 loop spans 17 amino acids. Per the germline V gene, CDR1 is SGHTA and CDR2 is FQGNSA. Trimming pared 1 base from V and 0 bases from J, leaving 13 bases between. CDR3 coding DNA: TGTGCCAGCAGCTTAGTACCAAGTCTCACCTCTGGAAACACCATATATTTT. Residues: CASSLVPSLTSGNTIYF. Full variable domain (outside the CDR3, taken from reference TRBV7-2 and TRBJ1-3): GAGVSQSPSNKVTEKGKDVELRCDPISGHTALYWYRQSLGQGLEFLIYFQGNSAPDKSGLPSDRFSAERTGGSVSTLTIQRTQQEDSAVYLCASSLVPSLTSGNTIYFGEGSWLTVV.

There are many counts of this clonotype. The chain recombines TRBV5-6 with TRBJ2-5; D remains ambiguous. Trimming shortened V by 0 bases and J by 4 bases, and 10 bases separated the two germline ends. Germline V gene sequence: CDR1 SGHDT, CDR2 YYEEEE. The CDR3 length is 14 residues. The CDR3 sequence: CASSLGVRRETQYF. Written as DNA, the CDR3 is TGTGCCAGCAGCTTGGGAGTCCGAAGAGAGACCCAGTACTTC.

In this sample, this clonotype turned up many times. The CDR3, as DNA: TGTGCCAGCAGTTTCCGGGACAGAGACTACGAGCAGTACGTC. Residues: CASSFRDRDYEQYV. The chain is built from TRBV28 and TRBJ2-7, with 7 positions matching TRBD1. Germline V gives CDR1 MDHEN, CDR2 SYDVKM. The CDR3 extends over 14 amino acids. With V trimmed by 3 bases and J by 3 bases, 5 bases remained unmatched.

This clonotype was detected many times. The chain has TRBV5-1 and TRBJ1-1; D is uncertain. Germline V gene lookup returns CDR1 SGHRS and CDR2 YFSETQ. The CDR3 consists of 13 residues. V was trimmed by 4 bases and J by 0 bases, leaving 7 bases between them. CDR3 sequence reads: CASSQRLNTEAFF. DNA of the CDR3: TGCGCCAGCAGCCAAAGACTGAACACTGAAGCTTTCTTT.

This clonotype was counted a few times. The chain combines TRBV25-1 with TRBJ1-1; 8 bases are a match to TRBD1. CDR3 length equals 15 residues. After removal of 3 bases from V and 10 bases from J, the junction contained 13 bases not matched to a gene. CDR1 is MGHDK and CDR2 is SYGVNS in the germline V gene. CDR3 coding DNA: TGTGCCAGCAGTGATTCCCCGACAGGGGCTAAAGGAGCTTTCTTT. Protein: CASSDSPTGAKGAFF.

This clonotype was recorded many times. This chain connects TRBV6-2 or TRBV6-3 to TRBJ2-1; D might be TRBD1 (6 bases). Germline assignment: CDR1 MNHEY and CDR2 SVGEGT. V was cut by 4 bases and J by 7 bases, with 17 bases left in between. This CDR3 is 15 amino acids long. DNA for the CDR3: TGTGCCAGCAGTTTCCGACAGGAGGTCCTAAATGAGCAGTTCTTC. This encodes CASSFRQEVLNEQFF.